Below are 8 T cell receptor beta chains sequenced from a single sample in a study of response to subunit inactivated influenza vaccine. TCRdb itself ran the RT-PCR reads through MiXCR, one entry per CDR3 protein. The sample contains 650,000 to 850,000 distinct CDR3 sequences, approximately 13% of which appear only once. The sequencing here drew on PBMCs from blood, taken roughly 2 weeks before vaccination. These receptors all come from a man aged 45-65 years who received an inactivated influenza vaccine.

This clonotype was observed a few times. The chain combines TRBV6-1 with TRBJ2-2; 7 bases match TRBD1. Germline lookup yields CDR1 MNHNS and CDR2 SASEGT. CDR3 length equals 16 residues. The V gene end was trimmed by 6 bases and the J gene end by 4 bases; junction bases not matched to a gene: 11. The CDR3 bases are TGTGCCAGCAGCGCGTCCGGGACAGCCCTCACCGGGGAGCTGTTTTTT. This codes for CASSASGTALTGELFF.

The V gene is TRBV7-2, the J gene TRBJ1-1; possible D gene TRBD1, 5 bases. CDR1 SGHTA and CDR2 FQGNSA come from the germline V gene. This CDR3 comprises 14 residues. V was pared by 5 bases and J by 2 bases, with 12 bases between. This chain's CDR3 is CASSPQGINTEAFF. CDR3 coding DNA: TGTGCCAGCAGCCCGCAGGGAATTAACACTGAAGCTTTCTTT.

This clonotype has just a few counts. This sequence joins TRBV20-1 and TRBJ1-1; 7 nucleotides line up with TRBD1. J lost 3 bases, V lost 3 bases, and 7 bases had no gene match. The CDR3 spans 14 residues. Germline CDR1 DFQATT, CDR2 SNEGSKA (reference sequence). CDR3 region: CSARPTGTYTEAFF. CDR3 nucleotides: TGCAGTGCTAGGCCGACAGGGACCTACACTGAAGCTTTCTTT.

The gene calls are TRBV4-2 and TRBJ2-1, with 8 bases lining up with TRBD2. V was clipped by 0 bases and J by 9 bases; unmatched bases: 4. Germline CDR1 is LGHNA and CDR2 is YNFKEQ. The CDR3 sequence is 14 residues long. The CDR3 DNA reads as TGTGCCAGCAGCCAAGATCACCGGGAGGGTGAGCAGTTCTTC. This encodes CASSQDHREGEQFF.

This chain uses TRBV3-1 with TRBJ1-6, with D possibly matching TRBD1 (5 bases). V lost 4 bases to trimming and J lost 8 bases, with 12 bases between them. The CDR3 runs 14 residues. Per germline, CDR1 LGHDT and CDR2 YNNKEL (reference sequence). CDR3 region: CASSPGRVDSPLHF. CDR3 coding DNA: TGTGCCAGCAGCCCCGGCAGGGTGGATTCACCCCTCCACTTT.

The table lists this clonotype with a few counts. The chain links TRBV4-1 to TRBJ1-2, with D unresolved. CDR1 and CDR2 (germline): MGHRA, YSYEKL. V dropped 0 bases and J dropped 1 base, with 6 bases sitting between them. The CDR3 totals 14 residues. The CDR3 region has the DNA TGCGCCAGCAGCCAAGATCTAGTTAACTATGGCTACACCTTC. It yields the protein CASSQDLVNYGYTF.

This clonotype was recorded many times. The chain has TRBV10-3 and TRBJ1-5, with D unclear. Germline V gene lookup returns CDR1 ENHRY and CDR2 SYGVKD. V was clipped by 4 bases and J by 6 bases, with 10 bases between them. The CDR3 contains 13 residues. For the CDR3, the DNA is TGTGCCATCAGTGGGGGTGGCGGTCAGCCCCAGCATTTT. It encodes CAISGGGGQPQHF.

Points on this clonotype: At one of its ends the junction is not consistent with the germline gene, which may arise from a read error. This chain links TRBV29-1 with TRBJ2-7, with D possibly TRBD1 on 6 matching bases. The CDR3 loop spans 15 amino acids. The V gene's germline CDR1 is SQVTM and CDR2 ANQGSEA. The CDR3 DNA sequence: TGCACTACCCCCAACAGGGTAAGATCCTCCCACGAGCAGTACTTC. It yields the protein CTTPNRVRSSHEQYF.